These 27 T cell receptor beta chains came from one sample sequenced in a study of CD8+ T cells in alopecia areata. In each case, RNA was isolated and then reverse transcribed into cDNA as the sequencing template. The repertoire was sequenced with immunoSEQ multiplex PCR; TCRdb's copy has only in-frame clones and lacks some. The table lists roughly 75,000 clones, 60% of them singletons. Material: CD8+ T cells sorted from blood, obtained at week 0. Receptor source: a human donor with alopecia areata.

The chain uses TRBV9 and TRBJ2-2; TRBD1 matches 7 bases. Germline CDR1 reads SGDLS; CDR2 reads YYNGEE. The CDR3 spans 14 residues. J gave up 1 base and V 8 bases, and 5 bases lay outside the gene matches. CDR3 sequence (DNA): TGTGCCAGTCAGACAGGGAAGAACACCGGGGAGCTGTTTTTT. Encoded protein: CASQTGKNTGELFF.

This clone appeared a few times. The V and J genes are TRBV4-1 and TRBJ2-2; D ambiguous. The CDR3 contains 12 residues. The germline gives CDR1 MGHRA, CDR2 YSYEKL. Between the trimmed V and J ends, which lost 2 bases and 4 bases, there was a span of 2 bases. CDR3 in DNA: TGCGCCAGCAGCCAATCCACCGGGGAGCTGTTTTTT. This gives the protein CASSQSTGELFF.

V and J are TRBV13 and TRBJ2-1, with 13 bases identical to TRBD2. Germline trimming cut 5 bases from V and 4 bases from J; bases unmatched to any gene: 5. The germline V gene encodes CDR1 PRHDT and CDR2 FYEKMQ (reference sequence). CDR3 size: 16 residues. CDR3 nucleotide sequence: TGTGCCAGCAGCCCGGGACTAGCGGGGCTGTACAATGAGCAGTTCTTC. Its translation is CASSPGLAGLYNEQFF.

The chain couples TRBV5-6 to TRBJ1-5, with 11 bases that match TRBD1. The V gene's germline CDR1 is SGHDT and CDR2 YYEEEE. This CDR3 comprises 15 residues. After removal of 4 bases from V and 6 bases from J, the junction contained 6 bases not matched to a gene. The CDR3 nucleotides are TGTGCCAGCAGCGGCGGACAGGGGGCCGGTCAGCCCCAGCATTTT. This translates into CASSGGQGAGQPQHF.

The chain carries TRBV6-5 and TRBJ2-5; 8 bases are shared with TRBD1. Germline V lookup: CDR1 MNHEY, CDR2 SVGAGI. The trim removed 0 bases at V and 4 bases at J, leaving 4 bases unmatched. The CDR3 contains 15 residues. The CDR3 reads CASSYSQGAGETQYF. DNA for the CDR3: TGTGCCAGCAGTTACTCCCAGGGGGCGGGAGAGACCCAGTACTTC.

This chain links TRBV7-2 with TRBJ2-3; 9 bases line up with TRBD1. The CDR3 has 16 residues. Germline V lookup: CDR1 SGHTA, CDR2 FQGNSA. V trimming: 6 bases; J trimming: 4 bases; junction bases outside the gene matches: 11. CDR3 residues: CASSRTGQGQADTQYF. DNA of the CDR3: TGTGCCAGCAGTCGAACGGGACAGGGTCAGGCAGATACGCAGTATTTT.

DNA for the CDR3: TGCGCCAGCAGCTGGTTGGATAGCGGGGCCAACACCGGGGAGCTGTTTTTT. Encoded protein: CASSWLDSGANTGELFF. This chain links TRBV5-1 with TRBJ2-2; TRBD2 aligns across 8 bases. The CDR3 runs to 17 residues. Germline V gene lookup returns CDR1 SGHRS and CDR2 YFSETQ. J lost 2 bases, V lost 3 bases, and 9 bases had no gene match.

Details on this clone: One junction end disagrees with the germline gene, perhaps due to a read error. The rearrangement uses TRBV5-4 and TRBJ2-3; 8 positions agree with TRBD1. This CDR3 comprises 17 residues. The V gene's germline CDR1 is SGHNT and CDR2 YYREEE (reference sequence). As DNA, the CDR3 is TGCGCCAGCAGCCAAGCGCTCCCGGGACAGGGCACAGATACGCAGTATTTT. Amino acid sequence: CASSQALPGQGTDTQYF.

The gene calls are TRBV4-1 and TRBJ2-7; 9 bases are shared with TRBD2. Germline values: CDR1 MGHRA, CDR2 YSYEKL. The CDR3 has 16 residues. The V gene end was trimmed by 0 bases and the J gene end by 3 bases; junction bases not matched to a gene: 6. In DNA, the CDR3 is TGCGCCAGCAGCCAAGAGGTTAGCGGGAGTATCTACGAGCAGTACTTC. This translates into CASSQEVSGSIYEQYF.

The chain employs TRBV7-2 and TRBJ2-1, with TRBD1 identical over 7 bases. V shed 1 base, J shed 7 bases, and the junction held 4 bases outside the gene matches. The germline V gene has CDR1 SGHTA and CDR2 FQGNSA. The CDR3 totals 14 residues. The CDR3 sequence: CASSLDTGANEQFF. CDR3 sequence (DNA): TGTGCCAGCAGCTTAGACACAGGGGCGAATGAGCAGTTCTTC.

This rearrangement joins TRBV5-1 to TRBJ2-3; the D gene is possibly TRBD2 (6 bases). The CDR3 is 15 residues long. Germline CDR1 and CDR2: SGHRS and YFSETQ. V dropped 0 bases and J dropped 2 bases, with 10 bases sitting between them. This CDR3 reads CASSLAGVSTDTQYF. CDR3 bases: TGCGCCAGCAGCTTGGCGGGGGTGTCCACAGATACGCAGTATTTT.

The CDR3 DNA sequence: TGTGCCAGCAGCCCGCCCGACCACACAGATACGCAGTATTTT. Its translation is CASSPPDHTDTQYF. V is TRBV13 and J is TRBJ2-3, with unresolved D. Germline-derived CDR1 and CDR2 are PRHDT and FYEKMQ (reference sequence). The V end lost 5 bases, the J end lost 2 bases, and 11 bases lay between the germline ends. The CDR3 has 14 residues.

The chain carries TRBV28 and TRBJ2-7; 8 bases line up with TRBD2. The V gene end was trimmed by 3 bases and the J gene end by 3 bases; junction bases not matched to a gene: 10. The CDR3 is 16 residues long. Germline V gene lookup returns CDR1 MDHEN and CDR2 SYDVKM. In DNA form, the CDR3 reads TGTGCCAGCAGTTTTGAGGTTAGCGGGAATTACTACGAGCAGTACTTC. Its protein is CASSFEVSGNYYEQYF.

The chain's CDR3 is CSVVGGFSYNEQFF. CDR3 DNA sequence: TGCAGCGTAGTCGGAGGATTCTCCTACAATGAGCAGTTCTTC. V and J are TRBV29-1 and TRBJ2-1; a possible D gene is TRBD2 (5 bases). CDR1 is SQVTM and CDR2 is ANQGSEA in the germline V gene. V gave up 6 bases and J gave up 0 bases, with 12 bases separating them. The CDR3 spans 14 residues.

V is TRBV29-1 and J is TRBJ1-1, with TRBD1 matching over 9 bases. Trimming took 7 bases from V and 1 from J; bases not matched to a gene: 22. CDR1 SQVTM and CDR2 ANQGSEA come from the germline V gene. The length of the CDR3 is 19 residues. CDR3 sequence: CSAYRGPYLLPVWNTEAFF. The CDR3 DNA is TGCAGCGCCTACAGGGGGCCTTATTTACTACCGGTCTGGAACACTGAAGCTTTCTTT.

The chain has TRBV28 and TRBJ2-3, with D hard to call. CDR1 is MDHEN and CDR2 is SYDVKM in the germline V gene. The V end was cut by 2 bases, the J end by 0 bases, with 9 bases between. This CDR3 is 15 amino acids long. The CDR3 reads CASSLRGPSTDTQYF. The DNA of the CDR3 is TGTGCCAGCAGTTTACGTGGGCCTAGCACAGATACGCAGTATTTT.

This chain connects TRBV29-1 to TRBJ2-7, with D perhaps matching TRBD1 (6 bases). This CDR3 spans 13 amino acids. Germline-derived CDR1 and CDR2 are SQVTM and ANQGSEA. V lost 4 bases, J lost 1 base, and 11 bases lay in between. The DNA of the CDR3 is TGCAGCGTTGTGGGGACACAGTCCTACGAGCAGTACTTC. Encoded protein: CSVVGTQSYEQYF.

The genes are TRBV18 and TRBJ1-2; 8 nucleotides align to TRBD1. This CDR3 region has 15 residues. The germline CDR1 and CDR2 sequences are KGHSH and LQKENI. Trimming at V came to 3 bases and at J to 4 bases, leaving 7 bases not matched to a gene. In nucleotides, the CDR3 is TGTGCCAGCTCACCCTTGACAGGGGTAGGCTATGGCTACACCTTC. It translates to CASSPLTGVGYGYTF.

The J gene is TRBJ1-2, the V gene TRBV7-3; D call uncertain. Germline V gene lookup returns CDR1 SGHTA and CDR2 FQGTGA. Trimming shortened V by 7 bases and J by 13 bases, and 19 bases separated the two germline ends. The CDR3 spans 12 residues. CDR3 DNA sequence: TGTGCCAGCAACCTCGACCCCCCGGTCTCCACCTTC. This codes for CASNLDPPVSTF.

The chain employs TRBV6-5 and TRBJ2-5; TRBD1 aligns across 7 bases. The CDR3 extends over 15 amino acids. V dropped 2 bases and J dropped 0; count of bases not matched to a gene: 3. Germline V lookup: CDR1 MNHEY, CDR2 SVGAGI. As DNA, the CDR3 is TGTGCCAGCAGTTACCGAACAGGGGACCAAGAGACCCAGTACTTC. Amino acids: CASSYRTGDQETQYF.

The chain is built from TRBV25-1 and TRBJ2-7; TRBD1 aligns across 7 bases. In germline, CDR1 is MGHDK, CDR2 SYGVNS. The CDR3 is 15 residues long. Trimming cost V 5 bases and J 2 bases; bases outside gene matches: 9. In DNA, the CDR3 is TGTGCCAGCAGTCCCCAACGACAGGGTACCTACGAGCAGTACTTC. As protein: CASSPQRQGTYEQYF.

CDR3 protein: CASSQIISTDTQYF. The CDR3 nucleotides are TGCGCCAGCAGCCAGATTATCAGCACAGATACGCAGTATTTT. The rearrangement uses TRBV4-3 and TRBJ2-3; no clear D. V was trimmed by 3 bases and J by 0 bases, leaving 7 bases between them. This CDR3 region has 14 residues. Germline-derived CDR1 and CDR2 are LGHNA and YSLEER.

The genes are TRBV6-5 and TRBJ2-3; TRBD1 or TRBD2 may be the D gene (5 bases each). Trimming took off 0 bases at V and 1 base at J, with 11 bases between the two ends. The V gene's germline CDR1 is MNHEY and CDR2 SVGAGI. This CDR3 contains 16 residues. CDR3 nucleotide sequence: TGTGCCAGCAGTTACTCGTCAGGGCGGGGCACAGATACGCAGTATTTT. Its protein product is CASSYSSGRGTDTQYF.

V gene TRBV29-1 combines with J gene TRBJ2-1; D might be TRBD1 (6 bases). Germline V gene data show CDR1 as SQVTM and CDR2 as ANQGSEA. The CDR3 extends over 15 amino acids. V was pared by 2 bases and J by 9 bases, with 20 bases between. CDR3 bases: TGCAGCGTTGAAAGCTCAGGGGCCCCCGGGGTTGAGCAGTTCTTC. Its translation: CSVESSGAPGVEQFF.

This chain connects TRBV25-1 to TRBJ1-2; D is undetermined. The CDR3 covers 13 residues. V lost 0 bases, J lost 5 bases, and 7 bases lay in between. Germline values: CDR1 MGHDK, CDR2 SYGVNS. The CDR3, as DNA: TGTGCCAGCAGTGAATATAACTCGTATGGCTACACCTTC. Amino acids: CASSEYNSYGYTF.

As concerns this clone: The sample contains more than one DNA sequence encoding this CDR3. J is TRBJ2-2 and V is TRBV29-1, with a possible D match to TRBD1 (6 bases). This CDR3 contains 13 residues. The V end lost 4 bases, the J end lost 4 bases, and 10 bases lay between the germline ends. Germline-derived CDR1 and CDR2 are SQVTM and ANQGSEA. CDR3 amino acids: CSVAGAPTGELFF. CDR3 DNA sequence: TGCAGCGTTGCAGGGGCCCCCACCGGGGAGCTGTTTTTT.

The chain combines TRBV27 with TRBJ2-7; D gene uncertain. Trimming shortened V by 0 bases and J by 5 bases, and 8 bases separated the two germline ends. The CDR3 is 13 residues long. From germline, CDR1 is MNHEY and CDR2 SMNVEV (reference sequence). CDR3 in DNA: TGTGCCAGCAGTTTATCCACAGTCAACGAGCAGTACTTC. Its translation is CASSLSTVNEQYF.